A selection of T cell receptor beta chains follows, all from one sample in a study of blood T cells in healthy people across ages. TCRdb re-called the 5' RACE reads with MiXCR, one entry per CDR3 protein. The sample has approximately 800,000 distinct CDR3 sequences; 56% are singletons. The sample was blood. The receptors stem from a man aged 40-50 years in good health. Each CDR3 is given with its conserved first and last residue. D genes are given only for firm matches. The size entry is marked missing in some rows and otherwise reads once, few, many or a size class.

d_call clone_size j_call v_call cdr3_aa cdr3_nt
TRBD2 NA TRBJ2-7 TRBV20-1 CSAREGLAVKEQYF TGCAGTGCTAGAGAAGGACTAGCGGTTAAAGAGCAGTACTTC
NA NA TRBJ2-7 TRBV15 CATSRRGSAPEQYF TGTGCCACCAGCAGAAGAGGGTCGGCCCCCGAGCAGTACTTC
NA NA TRBJ1-2 TRBV2 CASIVDNNGYTF TGTGCCAGCATCGTAGACAACAATGGCTACACCTTC
TRBD2 NA TRBJ2-5 TRBV20-1 CSADGPGGAGEQYF TGCAGTGCTGACGGGCCGGGGGGAGCAGGAGAGCAGTACTTC
TRBD2 NA TRBJ2-3 TRBV5-1 CASSTGTSGRARDTQYF TGCGCCAGCAGCACGGGGACTAGCGGGAGGGCCCGAGATACGCAGTATTTT
NA NA TRBJ2-5 TRBV29-1 CSGGGGMQTQYF TGCAGCGGGGGGGGCGGCATGCAGACCCAGTACTTC
NA few TRBJ2-5 TRBV24-1 CATSGRRSETQYF TGTGCCACCAGTGGGCGCCGATCAGAGACCCAGTACTTC
TRBD1 NA TRBJ1-4 TRBV6-5 CASRDRENEKLFF TGTGCCAGCAGGGACAGGGAAAATGAAAAACTGTTTTTT
NA few TRBJ2-5 TRBV7-6 CASSREGKETQYF TGTGCCAGCAGCCGAGAGGGGAAAGAGACCCAGTACTTC
TRBD2 few TRBJ2-5 TRBV7-2 CASSSQTSGGFNQETQYF TGTGCCAGCAGCTCGCAGACTAGCGGGGGCTTTAATCAAGAGACCCAGTACTTC
TRBD2 NA TRBJ2-5 TRBV7-3 CASSSGTSGSYRETQYF TGTGCCAGCAGCTCCGGGACTAGCGGGAGTTACCGAGAGACCCAGTACTTC
TRBD1 few TRBJ2-5 TRBV25-1 CASCLRLGQSQETQYF TGTGCCAGCTGCCTCCGACTGGGACAGTCTCAAGAGACCCAGTACTTC
TRBD2 NA TRBJ2-3 TRBV7-2 CASSLRPSGGTDTQYF TGTGCCAGCAGCTTACGGCCTAGCGGGGGCACAGATACGCAGTATTTT
NA NA TRBJ2-3 TRBV11-2 CASSLLTGGTDTQYF TGTGCCAGCAGCTTATTAACGGGGGGCACAGATACGCAGTATTTT
NA NA TRBJ2-7 TRBV7-8 CASSFSSFSSYEQYF TGTGCCAGCAGTTTTTCTTCTTTTAGCTCCTACGAGCAGTACTTC
NA few TRBJ2-3 TRBV25-1 CASSEGSLGGWTDTQYF TGTGCCAGCAGTGAGGGGTCTCTCGGCGGGTGGACAGATACGCAGTATTTT
NA few TRBJ1-6 TRBV30 CAWSVGQSNSPLHF TGTGCCTGGAGCGTCGGGCAGAGTAATTCACCCCTCCACTTT
TRBD2 NA TRBJ2-3 TRBV24-1 CATSDSASGTPDTQYF TGTGCCACCAGTGATTCCGCTAGCGGGACGCCAGATACGCAGTATTTT
NA NA TRBJ2-3 TRBV20-1 CSARDRSSLSTDTQYF TGCAGTGCTAGAGATCGGAGTAGCCTTAGCACAGATACGCAGTATTTT
NA few TRBJ2-7 TRBV9 CASSVGLQGPYEQYF TGTGCCAGCAGCGTAGGGTTGCAGGGACCTTACGAGCAGTACTTC
NA NA TRBJ1-2 TRBV7-2 CASSVRTDYGYTF TGTGCCAGCAGCGTACGGACAGACTATGGCTACACCTTC
TRBD2 NA TRBJ2-3 TRBV2 CASSEGLAGGPGGGTQYF TGTGCCAGCAGTGAGGGACTAGCGGGGGGGCCCGGAGGTGGTACGCAGTATTTT
NA once TRBJ2-5 TRBV4-1 CASSQEPVQETQYF TGCGCCAGCAGCCAAGAACCAGTACAAGAGACCCAGTACTTC
TRBD1 NA TRBJ2-5 TRBV20-1 CSAPTKGGLQETQYF TGCAGTGCTCCCACCAAAGGGGGCTTACAAGAGACCCAGTACTTC
NA few TRBJ1-1 TRBV20-1 CSARETTNTEAFF TGCAGTGCTAGAGAAACGACGAACACTGAAGCTTTCTTT
NA NA TRBJ2-1 TRBV29-1 CSVDGHNEQFF TGCAGCGTCGACGGCCACAATGAGCAGTTCTTC
NA few TRBJ1-1 TRBV20-1 CSASDPGMDTEAFF TGCAGTGCTAGTGACCCAGGGATGGACACTGAAGCTTTCTTT